This TCR beta chain stems from a study of identical twins. Study results and caveats: Analyses of zero insertions could, in part, be confounded by invariant MAIT and iNKT cells. Conclusions leaned on cross-sectional statistical analysis and did not track the same donors over time.

This clonotype was seen a handful of times. The antigen remains undetermined. Each cDNA held unique molecular identifiers, and template switching gave it a universal primer site. TCRdb processed the 5' RACE reads anew with MiXCR; each CDR3 protein has one entry. There are around 570,000 distinct CDR3 sequences in the sample; around a tenth occur only once, and around 3% lies in the top ten. The CDR3 contains 15 residues. Trimming at V came to 6 bases and at J to 0 bases, leaving 4 bases not matched to a gene. The V gene's germline CDR1 is MNHEY and CDR2 SVGEGT. The same specimen was also included in a second study, on yellow fever vaccine responses in identical twins. From that second work: Twin vaccine T cell responses reportedly seemed partly convergent, partly personalized.

The sample comprised PBMCs. The TCR sequence derives from a woman between 18 and 29 years old in good health. The rearrangement joins TRBV6-2 or TRBV6-3 to TRBJ2-1; TRBD2 matches at 8 bases. The chain's CDR3 is CASRSSGNSYNEQFF. CDR3 DNA sequence: TGTGCCAGCAGGAGTAGCGGGAACTCCTACAATGAGCAGTTCTTC.